Described below is a single TCR beta chain sequence and its context. Its antigen is as yet unknown. This sample was included in a study of CD8+ T cells in alopecia areata. At the level of the study: Treated patients swallowed 5 to 10 mg of oral tofacitinib twice daily. Whole-study findings and limits: One nonresponder leaves baseline CD8+ expansion's link to response uncertain.

With V trimmed by 4 bases and J by 6 bases, 11 bases remained unmatched. The length of the CDR3 is 16 residues. Looked up from germline, CDR1 is SGHAT and CDR2 is FQNNGV. TCR sequencing used cDNA made by reverse transcription of extracted RNA. Assay: immunoSEQ multiplex PCR; the TCRdb copy retains only in-frame clones and omits some. The sample carries 90,000 to 120,000 clones, roughly 89% recorded once. Treatment described: oral pan-JAK inhibitor, 5-10 mg twice daily. The sample here was CD8+ T cells sorted from blood, taken at week 24, from a patient treated with tofacitinib. This receptor was taken from a human donor with alopecia areata. This sequence joins TRBV11-2 and TRBJ2-3; 9 positions agree with TRBD1. CDR3 in DNA: TGTGCCAGCAGCTCTCTCCGGGACAGGGAACGGGATACGCAGTATTTT. This translates into CASSSLRDRERDTQYF.